This TCR beta chain comes out of a study of chemoradiotherapy in HPV16-positive cancers. Study-wide findings and caveats: Only a couple of HPV16-positive patients supplied the functional HPV-specificity definition. Candidate HPV-specific clones and E7-related TCR motifs grew in tumor during treatment.

The data were produced by immunoSEQ multiplex PCR, yet TCRdb's version contains in-frame clones alone and is incomplete. The data hold 300 to 400 clones, with around 83% observed a single time. Germline values: CDR1 PRHDT, CDR2 FYEKMQ (reference sequence). Trimming cost V 2 bases and J 2 bases; bases outside gene matches: 2. This CDR3 comprises 14 residues. Of note for this clone: What it recognizes is unknown.

This receptor was taken from a human donor with HPV-associated anogenital cancer. The chain is built from TRBV13 and TRBJ2-7, with TRBD2 matching 8 bases. The source material was tumor tissue, sampled from a patient who underwent chemoradiotherapy. CDR3 protein: CASSLTSGTYEQYF. CDR3 DNA sequence: TGTGCCAGCAGCTTAACTAGCGGAACCTACGAGCAGTACTTC. The entire variable domain, with the rest obtained from reference TRBV13 and TRBJ2-7, is as follows: AAGVIQSPRHLIKEKRETATLKCYPIPRHDTVYWYQQGPGQDPQFLISFYEKMQSDKGSIPDRFSAQQFSDYHSELNMSSLELGDSALYFCASSLTSGTYEQYFGPGTRLTVT.